One and the same sample provided the 5 T cell receptor beta chains below, sequenced in a study of identical twins. TCRdb redid the calling of the 5' RACE reads with MiXCR, one entry per CDR3 protein. This sample has about 240,000 distinct CDR3 sequences, with roughly a tenth found just once. Source material: memory T cells sorted from blood. The receptors stem from a man between 50 and 59 years old in good health.

This clonotype was seen a few times. The rearrangement joins TRBV20-1 to TRBJ2-1; 12 bases agree with TRBD2. Germline assignment: CDR1 DFQATT and CDR2 SNEGSKA (reference sequence). The CDR3 has 15 amino acids. Trimming cost V 1 base and J 7 bases; bases outside gene matches: 5. The CDR3 nucleotides read TGCAGTGCTAGAGGTACTAGCGGGAGGAGGAATGAGCAGTTCTTC. It is translated as CSARGTSGRRNEQFF.

This clonotype was seen many times. The chain recombines TRBV29-1 with TRBJ2-5; 7 nucleotides match TRBD2. V lost 3 bases, J lost 14 bases, and 6 bases stayed unmatched. CDR1 is SQVTM and CDR2 is ANQGSEA in the germline V gene. The CDR3 is made up of 10 amino acids. The CDR3 spells CSVDKGGSYF. In DNA form, the CDR3 reads TGCAGCGTTGACAAGGGAGGGAGTTACTTC.

In this sample, this clonotype turned up a few times. The junction departs from the called germline gene at one end, perhaps through a read error. The chain uses TRBV20-1 and TRBJ2-7; D is perhaps TRBD1 (6 bases). Germline CDR1 reads DFQATT; CDR2 reads SNEGSKA (reference sequence). The CDR3 is 12 residues long. CDR3 in amino acids: CGAWTAPYEQYF. DNA of the CDR3: TGCGGTGCCTGGACAGCGCCCTACGAGCAGTACTTC.

The chain joins TRBV2 to TRBJ1-6; no clear D gene. This CDR3 spans 21 amino acids. Trimming took off 0 bases at V and 0 bases at J, with 21 bases between the two ends. Per the germline V gene, CDR1 is SNHLY and CDR2 is FYNNEI. The CDR3 nucleotides read TGTGCCAGCAGTGAAGCGCTTCGGTACGGGGTGAAGGGCTCCTATAATTCACCCCTCCACTTT. Translated, it gives CASSEALRYGVKGSYNSPLHF. The variable domain in full, completed from reference TRBV2 and TRBJ1-6, reads EPEVTQTPSHQVTQMGQEVILRCVPISNHLYFYWYRQILGQKVEFLVSFYNNEISEKSEIFDDQFSVERPDGSNFTLKIRSTKLEDSAMYFCASSEALRYGVKGSYNSPLHFGNGTRLTVT.

This chain links TRBV20-1 with TRBJ2-1, with D tentatively TRBD2 (5 bases). CDR1 DFQATT and CDR2 SNEGSKA come from the germline V gene (reference sequence). The CDR3 totals 16 residues. V dropped 0 bases and J dropped 0 bases, with 12 bases sitting between them. The CDR3, as DNA: TGCAGTGCTAGAGAGGCAGCGGCCCGCTCCTACAATGAGCAGTTCTTC. Translated, it gives CSAREAAARSYNEQFF.